This TCR beta chain was identified during a study of blood T cells in healthy people across ages (dated by TCRdb to 2014 to 2015). Some background on the complete study: In model experiments, template switching captured about one uniquely barcoded TCR beta cDNA molecule for every two T cells. For two donors (one aged 18 to 29 and one aged 80 or older), the study analyzed two additional independent replicas of 1 million unique cDNA reads from the same blood draw. Donors were grouped into four age groups: young (average approximately 15 years), middle-aged (approximately 41), aged (around 60) and long-lived (just over 80). Using deep sequencing normalized with unique cDNA molecular identifiers, the study measured how TCR beta repertoire diversity changes with age. To avoid experimental bias, donors of different ages were spread randomly across the sequencing lanes.

Comments on this clonotype: What antigen it recognizes has not been identified. This sequence may be a read error, since a much larger clone differs from it by one base.

CDR1 MNHEY and CDR2 SVGEGT are derived from the germline V gene. The CDR3 goes from the cysteine to the phenylalanine over 15 residues. The read is trimmed to its CDR3 DNA, 45 bases read in frame from base 1. Preparation of the library involved 5' RACE. For sequencing, an Illumina HiSeq 2500 was employed. A second roughly 7 to 11 cycle PCR used a sample-barcoded 5' primer and a J-beta primer mix. A unique molecular identifier was introduced onto each TCR beta cDNA molecule by a template-switch 5' adaptor carrying 12 random nucleotides. At least 2.5 million CDR3-containing paired-end reads were obtained from each sample. The Mint cDNA synthesis kit, primed by a TRBC-specific oligonucleotide, was used to synthesize first-strand cDNA from all RNA. Following uracil-DNA glycosylase treatment, all cDNA underwent a first 18-cycle PCR with the universal primers M1SS and BC2_uni_R. Processing in the source paper ran as follows. For normalization, 1 million high-quality reads, each with a distinct molecular identifier, were randomly selected from each sample. Reads sharing molecular identifiers were discarded rather than binned into consensus sequences. MiTCR, set to a Q25 quality threshold and the strictest error-elimination algorithm, was used for CDR3 identification, clonotype clustering and error correction. A nonparametric unseen species model using Euler transformation provided a lower-bound estimate of total TCR beta diversity. TCRdb reran the public reads through fastp at Q25 and MiXCR, keeping productive beta chains. A single entry per CDR3 protein holds the most common genes and DNA from its merged rows. The authors' filters were not applied to this entry. Here the sample has some 900,000 distinct CDR3 sequences; 29% occur a single time. Roughly 17% of the sample goes to the ten largest clones.

Donors were 39 systemically healthy Caucasian individuals from Russia aged about 6 to 100 years. Roughly 11 milliliters of peripheral blood were drawn from each donor into EDTA-treated Vacutainer tubes. Ficoll-Paque density-gradient centrifugation was used to isolate PBMCs, with at least 7 million per sample. Trizol reagent was used to extract total RNA from the PBMCs, yielding at least 6 micrograms per sample. For every donor, an aliquot of PBMCs went through flow cytometry to measure the percentages of naive CD45RAhigh/CD27high T cells. The paper as a whole reports these results and caveats: Observed TCR beta diversity correlated strongly with the percentage of naive T cells measured by flow cytometry. Bulk unsorted PBMC profiling prevented conclusive comparison of naive and antigen-experienced compartments. Estimates of total diversity based on one million sequenced T cells were considered lower bounds and underestimates. Compared with the aged group, the long-lived group had more naive CD4+ T cells, fewer expanded clones and increased TCR diversity, suggesting age selection. The CMV infection status of donors was not known, potentially confounding age-related changes in expanded clonotypes. As age increased, observed TCR beta diversity per million T cells dropped in a roughly linear way, and a significant reduction was already evident by age approximately 40.

The clonotype comes from an elderly woman in good health. The chain is made from TRBV6-2 or TRBV6-3 and TRBJ2-1; 11 of the junction bases match TRBD1. The sample consisted of blood. The sequence in DNA is TGTGCCTGCAGGGACCCGGGACAGGGGGGCAATGAGCAGTTCTTC. Its protein reads: CACRDPGQGGNEQFF.